The present entry profiles one T cell receptor beta chain with its context. No antigen is known for it. No quality values exist for individual bases; no much larger clone is one base distant. The junction shows trimming of 2 bases on V and 10 bases on J, and the gene matches do not reach 8 bases of it. The CDR3, from cysteine to phenylalanine, totals 15 residues. The kept DNA is CDR3 alone, 45 bases in frame from the first base. From the germline V gene (reference sequence), CDR1 is SGHNT and CDR2 is YYREEE. TCRbeta CDR3 regions were amplified from genomic DNA using the immunoSEQ Assay, a bias-controlled multiplex PCR. As for the authors' bioinformatics: Within the assay, amplification of reference gene primers was used to estimate how many nucleated cells each sample contained. To quantify the absolute abundance of each unique TCRbeta CDR3 rearrangement, sequence reads were collapsed and filtered. For each sample, productive Simpson clonality was calculated by taking the square root of Simpson's diversity index across productive rearrangements. In its TCRdb copy, this immuneACCESS table keeps in-frame sequences only and misses some clones. Where compared with another copy, unresolved V genes explain less than half of these, and the others have no known cause. V and J calls and clone size are copied from that table; D and trimming were computed from the DNA. The sample includes under 200,000 clones, with around four fifths observed a single time. Jointly, the top ten make up around 6.3% of the sample.

This sample was taken from a study of blood T cell repertoires in COVID-19 (dated by TCRdb to the early 2020s). Background on the whole study: Collaborator samples came from the United States, Italy and Spain and covered acute and convalescent phases of COVID-19. The dataset comprised deeply sampled blood TCRbeta repertoires from subjects exposed to, actively infected with, or recovered from COVID-19. A freely available public database, intended as a resource for researchers studying the immune response to SARS-CoV-2, is where the repertoires were released. Samples came from the ongoing ImmuneRACE study (first 160 participants) plus 1,254 subjects from 6 global collaborators. The material from the prospective study consisted of cDNA or gDNA derived from T cells, B-cell-depleted T cells, or PBMCs. Where available, HLA class I and class II types were taken from metadata supplied by the sample provider and were not determined by assay-based typing. Sample metadata almost always included a de-identified subject ID, COVID-19 status, age in years and sex.

Broader findings and caveats from the paper: The quantity of clinical and demographic metadata differed by source and by participant and was supplied without curation.

Each collaborating institution followed its own protocols to collect whole blood in K2EDTA tubes. For TCRbeta analysis, collaborators shipped samples in one of three forms: frozen whole blood, isolated PBMCs, or DNA extracted from either of those sample types. This receptor was identified in a woman in her thirties or forties with acute or convalescent COVID-19. The sequenced sample was peripheral blood. The sequence is built from TRBV5-4 and TRBJ1-4; TRBD1 lines up with 10 middle nucleotides. This receptor carries the CDR3 CASSLQTGGAGKLFF. The DNA is TGTGCCAGCAGCTTACAGACAGGGGGCGCAGGAAAACTGTTTTTT.